This T cell receptor beta chain was captured in a study of OX40 agonist ivuxolimab in advanced cancers. Looked up from germline, CDR1 is SQVTM and CDR2 is ANQGSEA. This CDR3 region has 14 residues. Trimming pared 6 bases from V and 2 bases from J, leaving 16 bases between. Only in-frame clones appear in the TCRdb table, and some are missing; sequencing was by immunoSEQ multiplex PCR. The table has 77,000 or so clones, more than 70% seen once; the top ten hold 2% to 2.5%. The rearrangement links TRBV29-1 to TRBJ1-2; a weak D match, TRBD1 (6 bases). This TCR was recovered from an adult with an advanced solid tumor such as melanoma, head and neck, liver or kidney cancer. The starting material was CD4+ or CD8+ T cells sorted from blood, obtained in a trial of the OX40 agonist ivuxolimab. CDR3 coding DNA: TGCAGCGTGCTCAAGACAGGCGAGAACTATGGCTACACCTTC. Residues: CSVLKTGENYGYTF. The whole variable domain, remainder taken from reference TRBV29-1 and TRBJ1-2, is SAVISQKPSRDICQRGTSLTIQCQVDSQVTMMFWYRQQPGQSLTLIATANQGSEATYESGFVIDKFPISRPNLTFSTLTVSNMSPEDSSIYLCSVLKTGENYGYTFGSGTRLTVV.